This is a list of T cell receptor beta chains from one sample in a study of cytotoxic CD8 clonotypes in ibrutinib-treated CLL. Clones were sequenced by immunoSEQ multiplex PCR, and TCRdb holds only the in-frame ones, with some missing. The data contain under 200,000 clones, under 90% of them singletons. The material sequenced was PBMCs, taken after 24 months of ibrutinib treatment. The receptors shown here come from a human donor with chronic lymphocytic leukemia. Each CDR3 is given with its conserved first and last residue. A D gene is named only where the DNA matches it firmly. Clone size is not always given. Where it is, it says once, few, many or a class for expanded clones.

size,D,J,V,DNA,CDR3
NA,NA,TRBJ1-3,TRBV29-1,TGCAGCGTGAGACCTTTCTCTGGAAACACCATATATTTT,CSVRPFSGNTIYF
NA,NA,TRBJ2-1,TRBV9,TGTGCCAGCAGCGTAACCGGGGTCTCCTACAATGAGCAGTTCTTC,CASSVTGVSYNEQFF
NA,NA,TRBJ1-3,TRBV4-3,TGCGCCAGCAGCCAAGAAGGACAGGGAAACACCATATATTTT,CASSQEGQGNTIYF
NA,TRBD2,TRBJ2-3,TRBV14,TGTGCCAGCAGCCAAGAACGTAGCGCGGGGGGTAGTACAGATACGCAGTATTTT,CASSQERSAGGSTDTQYF
NA,NA,TRBJ1-1,TRBV6-4,TGTGCCAGCAGTGAGGGTTTCGGCACTGAAGCTTTCTTT,CASSEGFGTEAFF
once,NA,TRBJ2-1,TRBV6-4,TGTGCCAGCAGCCTCCGGTCCCTGGGGGATAATGAGCAGTTCTTC,CASSLRSLGDNEQFF
NA,TRBD1,TRBJ1-5,TRBV19,TGTGCCAGTAGGGACAGGGTGGCGGGTCAGCCCCAGCATTTT,CASRDRVAGQPQHF
NA,NA,TRBJ2-5,TRBV7-9,TGTGCCAGCAGCTCACTAGGCCTCGAAGAGACCCAGTACTTC,CASSSLGLEETQYF
NA,NA,TRBJ1-1,TRBV11-2,TGTGCCAGCAGCTTAGTCCCCATGGCTTTCTTT,CASSLVPMAFF
NA,NA,TRBJ1-2,TRBV16,TGTGCCAGCAGCCCCCCAGGTGCGACAATCAGACTAAATGGCTACACCTTC,CASSPPGATIRLNGYTF
NA,TRBD2,TRBJ2-3,TRBV7-2,TGTGCCAGCAGCTTATCCGGGAGGGCTAGCACAGATACGCAGTATTTT,CASSLSGRASTDTQYF
NA,TRBD1,TRBJ1-2,TRBV19,TGTGCCAGTATCCCCGGATCCACAGGGGTCGTCTATGGCTACACCTTC,CASIPGSTGVVYGYTF
NA,NA,TRBJ1-5,TRBV5-6,TGTGCCAGCAGCTTTTTCGGGACAACTAATCAGCCCCAGCATTTT,CASSFFGTTNQPQHF
NA,NA,TRBJ1-2,TRBV2,TGTGCCAGCAGTGATATAGGGCTTGGGAACTATGGCTACACCTTC,CASSDIGLGNYGYTF
NA,TRBD1,TRBJ2-2,TRBV23-1,TGCGCCAGCACCCGAGGGCAGGGGGCGTACACCGGGGAGCTGTTTTTT,CASTRGQGAYTGELFF
once,NA,TRBJ2-1,TRBV4-3,TGCGCCAGCAGCCAAGGTCTTGGTGCAGGTCCCTACAATGAGCAGTTCTTC,CASSQGLGAGPYNEQFF
NA,TRBD1,TRBJ1-2,TRBV7-2,TGTGCCAGCAGCCAGGGGCGACAGGGGGGCTACACCTTC,CASSQGRQGGYTF